A single T cell receptor beta chain is shown here with its context. The antigen remains undetermined. Other DNA sequences in this sample translate to the same CDR3. The data were taken from a study of shared clonotypes between healthy human individuals. The overall study: Plates per donor: three CD4 naive, three CD4 memory, two CD8 naive, one CD8 memory. Notes on the study in general: Larger estimated richness was generally recorded for naive subsets relative to memory subsets.

The data were produced by immunoSEQ multiplex PCR, yet TCRdb's version contains in-frame clones alone and is incomplete. Of about 2.4 million clones listed, more than 85% are singletons. The clonotype was recovered from a man between 18 and 35 years old in good health. Some clones in this sample may be carry-over from other donors' samples. The sequenced material came from naive CD4+ T cells from PBMCs. Documented subset: CD45RA+ positively selected.

Written as DNA, the CDR3 is TGTGCCAGCAGCTTGGTCAACACTGAAGCTTTCTTT. Protein: CASSLVNTEAFF. This chain links TRBV5-4 with TRBJ1-1; D unresolved. Germline V gene data show CDR1 as SGHNT and CDR2 as YYREEE (reference sequence). Trimming pared 0 bases from V and 2 bases from J, leaving 2 bases between. The CDR3 covers 12 residues.